Reported below is one T cell receptor (beta chain). Unique molecular identifiers were incorporated into the prepared TCRbeta library. One entry per CDR3 protein results from TCRdb running MiXCR on the PCR reads. The profile shows around 600,000 distinct CDR3 sequences, under 12% of them singletons. The data are from a study of T-cell reconstitution after alpha-beta-depleted transplantation in children. The germline V and J ends were trimmed by 6 bases and 4 bases, with 15 bases remaining between them. This CDR3 has 15 residues. Germline lookup yields CDR1 MDHEN and CDR2 SYDVKM. The J gene is TRBJ1-4, the V gene TRBV28; the D is unclear. The sequence derives from a human donor who donated a stem cell graft to a child with acute myeloid leukemia. The specimen comprised PBMCs from the stem cell graft donor, sampled from the stem cell graft. CDR3 sequence (DNA): TGTGCCAGCAGCTTGGGTCTGAGGGTTAATGAAAAACTGTTTTTT. Translation gives CASSLGLRVNEKLFF.